The rows below give T cell receptor beta chains drawn from one sample of a study of regulatory T cells in long-lasting Graves disease. TCRdb passed the multiplex PCR reads through MiXCR, listing each CDR3 protein once. The sample comprises around 250,000 distinct CDR3 sequences, about 17% of which are singletons, and 14% rests with the top ten. This same sample was also part of a study on T cells in Graves' hyperthyroidism and ophthalmopathy.

Sequencing was performed on peripheral blood mononuclear cells (PBMCs), taken at new diagnosis, from a patient treated with antithyroid drugs. These receptor sequences come from a woman younger than 45 with Graves disease. The CDR3 runs from the conserved cysteine through the conserved F or W. The D gene is left open where the match is weak. Clone sizes are given selectively: once, few, many, or a class where the clone is expanded.

cdr3_nt: TGTGCCAGCAGCCGTGAGGGGACAGGGGGGCCGAACACTGAAGCTTTCTTT; cdr3_aa: CASSREGTGGPNTEAFF; d_call: TRBD1; j_call: TRBJ1-1; clone_size: .; v_call: TRBV5-4
cdr3_nt: TGCGCCAGCAGTCGCGGACAGGGAGAGGATGGCTACACCTTC; cdr3_aa: CASSRGQGEDGYTF; d_call: TRBD1; j_call: TRBJ1-2; clone_size: .; v_call: TRBV5-1
cdr3_nt: TGTGCCAGCAGCTCAGGCTTATCAGGGTACACCGGGGAGCTGTTTTTT; cdr3_aa: CASSSGLSGYTGELFF; d_call: .; j_call: TRBJ2-2; clone_size: many; v_call: TRBV7-9
cdr3_nt: TGTGCCAGCAGTTACCGGCTGGGCACTGAAGCTTTCTTT; cdr3_aa: CASSYRLGTEAFF; d_call: .; j_call: TRBJ1-1; clone_size: many; v_call: TRBV6-2/TRBV6-3
cdr3_nt: TGCAGTGCTGGGGTGTACGATGGCTACACCTTC; cdr3_aa: CSAGVYDGYTF; d_call: .; j_call: TRBJ1-2; clone_size: many; v_call: TRBV20-1
cdr3_nt: TGCGCCAGCAGCTTAGGGCTCATTTATGGCTACACCTTC; cdr3_aa: CASSLGLIYGYTF; d_call: .; j_call: TRBJ1-2; clone_size: many; v_call: TRBV5-1
cdr3_nt: TGCGCCAGCAGCTCGGGACAGGGACCCTACAATGAGCAGTTCTTC; cdr3_aa: CASSSGQGPYNEQFF; d_call: TRBD1; j_call: TRBJ2-1; clone_size: many; v_call: TRBV5-1
cdr3_nt: TGTGCCAGCAGTGAAGCGCTGGGGACAGGAAATCAGCCCCAGCATTTT; cdr3_aa: CASSEALGTGNQPQHF; d_call: TRBD1; j_call: TRBJ1-5; clone_size: many; v_call: TRBV6-1
cdr3_nt: TGCGCCAGCAGCCCAACTCTCAGTCCGGGGCCTTGGGACGAGCAGTACTTC; cdr3_aa: CASSPTLSPGPWDEQYF; d_call: .; j_call: TRBJ2-7; clone_size: many; v_call: TRBV4-1
cdr3_nt: TGTGCCAGCAGTTTACTCAGCGGGCCCTCCTACAATGAGCAGTTCTTC; cdr3_aa: CASSLLSGPSYNEQFF; d_call: .; j_call: TRBJ2-1; clone_size: .; v_call: TRBV28
cdr3_nt: TGTGCCAGCAGAGGGTTCGATCAGCCCCAGCATTTT; cdr3_aa: CASRGFDQPQHF; d_call: .; j_call: TRBJ1-5; clone_size: many; v_call: TRBV28
cdr3_nt: TGTGCCAGCAGCTTTAGACTAGCGGGAATCTACGAGCAGTACTTC; cdr3_aa: CASSFRLAGIYEQYF; d_call: TRBD2; j_call: TRBJ2-7; clone_size: once; v_call: TRBV7-2
cdr3_nt: TGTGCCAGCAGCCCCTGGGGGTCTCCGGTAGATTCCAATCAGCCCCAGCATTTT; cdr3_aa: CASSPWGSPVDSNQPQHF; d_call: .; j_call: TRBJ1-5; clone_size: few; v_call: TRBV4-2
cdr3_nt: TGTGCCAGCAGTTTCTTCAGGGGATCTCAGCCCCAGCATTTT; cdr3_aa: CASSFFRGSQPQHF; d_call: .; j_call: TRBJ1-5; clone_size: .; v_call: TRBV27
cdr3_nt: TGCGCCAGCAGCCGAACCACGTCGAGGGGGCCCATCAATGAGCAGTTCTTC; cdr3_aa: CASSRTTSRGPINEQFF; d_call: TRBD1; j_call: TRBJ2-1; clone_size: many; v_call: TRBV4-1
cdr3_nt: TGTGCCAGCAGTCAGATGGGTTCTAACTATGGCTACACCTTC; cdr3_aa: CASSQMGSNYGYTF; d_call: .; j_call: TRBJ1-2; clone_size: many; v_call: TRBV27
cdr3_nt: TGTGCCACCAGCAGAGATCCCGGCCAGAATGAGCAGTTCTTC; cdr3_aa: CATSRDPGQNEQFF; d_call: .; j_call: TRBJ2-1; clone_size: many; v_call: TRBV15
cdr3_nt: TGTGCCAGCAGGCGGACTAGCGGGGGACATGAGCAGTTCTTC; cdr3_aa: CASRRTSGGHEQFF; d_call: TRBD2; j_call: TRBJ2-1; clone_size: .; v_call: TRBV7-2
cdr3_nt: TGCGCCAGCAGTGAGTTAATACAGGGTCTTTATGGCTACACCTTC; cdr3_aa: CASSELIQGLYGYTF; d_call: .; j_call: TRBJ1-2; clone_size: few; v_call: TRBV10-2
cdr3_nt: TGTGCCAGCAGTGAAGCGACCGGAGTGGGAAACACCATATATTTT; cdr3_aa: CASSEATGVGNTIYF; d_call: .; j_call: TRBJ1-3; clone_size: many; v_call: TRBV6-1
cdr3_nt: TGTGCCAGCAGCCTATGGGGCGAAGCTAGAGGGAATGAGCAGTTCTTC; cdr3_aa: CASSLWGEARGNEQFF; d_call: .; j_call: TRBJ2-1; clone_size: few; v_call: TRBV7-9
cdr3_nt: TGTGCCAGCAGTTACTCGGCAGGTGATGGTCAGCCCCAGCATTTT; cdr3_aa: CASSYSAGDGQPQHF; d_call: .; j_call: TRBJ1-5; clone_size: few; v_call: TRBV6-5
cdr3_nt: TGTGCCAGCAGCTTTACTACGGAGGGGCAGTTCTTC; cdr3_aa: CASSFTTEGQFF; d_call: .; j_call: TRBJ2-1; clone_size: .; v_call: TRBV5-6
cdr3_nt: TGTGCCAGCAAGGATCCGGGACTAGGGGCCCATTCACCCCTCCACTTT; cdr3_aa: CASKDPGLGAHSPLHF; d_call: .; j_call: TRBJ1-6; clone_size: many; v_call: TRBV2
cdr3_nt: TGCGCCAGCAGCTCTTCAGCGGGGGGAGGTAGCGTCATTCAGTACTTC; cdr3_aa: CASSSSAGGGSVIQYF; d_call: TRBD2; j_call: TRBJ2-4; clone_size: many; v_call: TRBV5-1
cdr3_nt: TGTGCCAGCAGTGAAGCGCTTGGGGCAGGCGTTCAGGACACCTTC; cdr3_aa: CASSEALGAGVQDTF; d_call: .; j_call: TRBJ1-2; clone_size: many; v_call: TRBV6-1
cdr3_nt: TGTGCCAGCAGCTTAGGGTCCGGGGTAAACTACGAGCAGTACTTC; cdr3_aa: CASSLGSGVNYEQYF; d_call: .; j_call: TRBJ2-7; clone_size: many; v_call: TRBV7-9
cdr3_nt: TGTGCCACCAGCGACATCCCCTCAGGTCAGCCCCAGCATTTT; cdr3_aa: CATSDIPSGQPQHF; d_call: .; j_call: TRBJ1-5; clone_size: many; v_call: TRBV15
cdr3_nt: TGCGCCAGCAGCTCTGGACAGGGGGACACTGAAGCTTTCTTT; cdr3_aa: CASSSGQGDTEAFF; d_call: TRBD1; j_call: TRBJ1-1; clone_size: .; v_call: TRBV5-1
cdr3_nt: TGTGCCAGCAGAGCCCCGGTGGGGGGGAACATGAACACTGAAGCTTTCTTT; cdr3_aa: CASRAPVGGNMNTEAFF; d_call: .; j_call: TRBJ1-1; clone_size: few; v_call: TRBV6-1
cdr3_nt: TGTGCCAGCAGCCAAGTTACCGGGACCTACGAGCAGTACTTC; cdr3_aa: CASSQVTGTYEQYF; d_call: .; j_call: TRBJ2-7; clone_size: many; v_call: TRBV3-1
cdr3_nt: TGCAGTGCTAGCGATGGGGGCCAGAACATTCAGTACTTC; cdr3_aa: CSASDGGQNIQYF; d_call: .; j_call: TRBJ2-4; clone_size: many; v_call: TRBV20-1
cdr3_nt: TGCAGTGCGGGGTCGGCGCTAGCGGGTGGGTCTACGCAAGAGACCCAGTACTTC; cdr3_aa: CSAGSALAGGSTQETQYF; d_call: TRBD2; j_call: TRBJ2-5; clone_size: many; v_call: TRBV20-1
cdr3_nt: TGTGCCAGCAGTTCCGCGGGGGGGCTGTCTTACGAGCAGTACTTC; cdr3_aa: CASSSAGGLSYEQYF; d_call: TRBD2; j_call: TRBJ2-7; clone_size: .; v_call: TRBV27
cdr3_nt: TGTGCCAGTAGTATCGCGGACAGCTTGGCCCTCCACTTT; cdr3_aa: CASSIADSLALHF; d_call: .; j_call: TRBJ1-6; clone_size: many; v_call: TRBV19
cdr3_nt: TGCAGCGCCGAAGGGGGCCATGACACTGAAGCTTTCTTT; cdr3_aa: CSAEGGHDTEAFF; d_call: TRBD1; j_call: TRBJ1-1; clone_size: many; v_call: TRBV29-1
cdr3_nt: TGCAGTGCTAAGGGGGGACCGAACACTGAAGCTTTCTTT; cdr3_aa: CSAKGGPNTEAFF; d_call: .; j_call: TRBJ1-1; clone_size: many; v_call: TRBV20-1
cdr3_nt: TGTGCCAGCAGCGACAGGGGGATGGGCTATGGCTACACCTTC; cdr3_aa: CASSDRGMGYGYTF; d_call: TRBD1; j_call: TRBJ1-2; clone_size: many; v_call: TRBV12-3/TRBV12-4
cdr3_nt: TGTGCCAGCAGGGTGACAGAGGGGGAAAAACTGTTTTTT; cdr3_aa: CASRVTEGEKLFF; d_call: .; j_call: TRBJ1-4; clone_size: many; v_call: TRBV2
cdr3_nt: TGTGCCACCAGTCTTGGACAGATAAATGAAAAACTGTTTTTT; cdr3_aa: CATSLGQINEKLFF; d_call: .; j_call: TRBJ1-4; clone_size: few; v_call: TRBV15
cdr3_nt: TGTGCCAGCAGCTCACCAGTAGCAGGCAACACCGGGGAGCTGTTTTTT; cdr3_aa: CASSSPVAGNTGELFF; d_call: .; j_call: TRBJ2-2; clone_size: many; v_call: TRBV7-9
cdr3_nt: TGTGCCAGCAAGATTATCCTGGGCGAAAAACTGTTTTTT; cdr3_aa: CASKIILGEKLFF; d_call: .; j_call: TRBJ1-4; clone_size: many; v_call: TRBV2
cdr3_nt: TGTGCCAGCAGTCCCGTGGACAGTTATAATTCACCCCTCCACTTT; cdr3_aa: CASSPVDSYNSPLHF; d_call: .; j_call: TRBJ1-6; clone_size: many; v_call: TRBV12-3/TRBV12-4
cdr3_nt: TGCAGTGCGGTACTAGCGGGGCGCACAGATACGCAGTATTTT; cdr3_aa: CSAVLAGRTDTQYF; d_call: TRBD2; j_call: TRBJ2-3; clone_size: many; v_call: TRBV20-1
cdr3_nt: TGTGCCAGCAGGAGGACAGGGATCCATGGCTACACCTTC; cdr3_aa: CASRRTGIHGYTF; d_call: TRBD1; j_call: TRBJ1-2; clone_size: many; v_call: TRBV2
cdr3_nt: TGTGCCAGCAGGACGGACTATGGCTACACCTTC; cdr3_aa: CASRTDYGYTF; d_call: .; j_call: TRBJ1-2; clone_size: many; v_call: TRBV6-1
cdr3_nt: TGCAGCGTTGACGCAGGGATCTATGGCTACACCTTC; cdr3_aa: CSVDAGIYGYTF; d_call: .; j_call: TRBJ1-2; clone_size: many; v_call: TRBV29-1
cdr3_nt: TGTGCCAGCAGTGAACTGGGACAGGGCTTTAACTATGGCTACACCTTC; cdr3_aa: CASSELGQGFNYGYTF; d_call: TRBD1; j_call: TRBJ1-2; clone_size: many; v_call: TRBV6-1
cdr3_nt: TGCAGTGCTTTCGCCCGTAGCTCCTATAATTCACCCCTCCACTTT; cdr3_aa: CSAFARSSYNSPLHF; d_call: .; j_call: TRBJ1-6; clone_size: many; v_call: TRBV20-1
cdr3_nt: TGTGCCAGCTCACCTCTTCGACAGGGGACTGAAAAACTGTTTTTT; cdr3_aa: CASSPLRQGTEKLFF; d_call: TRBD1; j_call: TRBJ1-4; clone_size: .; v_call: TRBV18
cdr3_nt: TGCGCCAGCAGCCAAGGGGCCGGACAGAAAGGGTACGAGCAGTACTTC; cdr3_aa: CASSQGAGQKGYEQYF; d_call: .; j_call: TRBJ2-7; clone_size: few; v_call: TRBV4-1